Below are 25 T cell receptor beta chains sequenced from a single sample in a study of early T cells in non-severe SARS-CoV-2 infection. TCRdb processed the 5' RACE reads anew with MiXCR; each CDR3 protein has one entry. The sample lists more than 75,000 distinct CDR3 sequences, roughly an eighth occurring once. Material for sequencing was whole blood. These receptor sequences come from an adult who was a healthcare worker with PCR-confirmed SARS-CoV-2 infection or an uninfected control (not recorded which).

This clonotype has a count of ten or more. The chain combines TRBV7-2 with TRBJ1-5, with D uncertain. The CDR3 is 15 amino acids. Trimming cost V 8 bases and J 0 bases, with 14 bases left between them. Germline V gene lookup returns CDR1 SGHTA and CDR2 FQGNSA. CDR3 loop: CASCPYVGSNQPQHF. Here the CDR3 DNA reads TGTGCCAGCTGCCCCTACGTCGGTAGCAATCAGCCCCAGCATTTT.

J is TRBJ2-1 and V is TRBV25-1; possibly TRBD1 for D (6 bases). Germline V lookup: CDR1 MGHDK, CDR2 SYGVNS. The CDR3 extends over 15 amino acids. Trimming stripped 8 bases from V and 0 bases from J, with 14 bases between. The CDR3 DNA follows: TGTGCCAGCGGGGGAACAGGGTCCTCCTACAATGAGCAGTTCTTC. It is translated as CASGGTGSSYNEQFF.

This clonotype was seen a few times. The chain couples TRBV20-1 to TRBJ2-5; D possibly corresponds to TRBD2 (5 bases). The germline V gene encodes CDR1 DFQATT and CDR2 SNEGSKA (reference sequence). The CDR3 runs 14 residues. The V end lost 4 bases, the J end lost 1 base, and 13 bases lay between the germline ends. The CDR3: CSATEGIPQETQYF. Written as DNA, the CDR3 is TGCAGTGCTACCGAGGGTATCCCCCAAGAGACCCAGTACTTC.

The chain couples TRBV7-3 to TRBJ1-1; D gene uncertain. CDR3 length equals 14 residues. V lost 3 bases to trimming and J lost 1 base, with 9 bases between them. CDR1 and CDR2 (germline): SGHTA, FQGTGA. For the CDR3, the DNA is TGTGCCAGCAGCTTGTTGGGCGAGAACACTGAAGCTTTCTTT. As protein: CASSLLGENTEAFF.

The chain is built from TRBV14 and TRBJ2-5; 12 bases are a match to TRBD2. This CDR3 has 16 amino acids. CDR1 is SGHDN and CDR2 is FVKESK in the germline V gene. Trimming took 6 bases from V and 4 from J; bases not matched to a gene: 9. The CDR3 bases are TGTGCCAGCAGTATCGGACTAGCGGGGTCTGGAGAGACCCAGTACTTC. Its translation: CASSIGLAGSGETQYF.

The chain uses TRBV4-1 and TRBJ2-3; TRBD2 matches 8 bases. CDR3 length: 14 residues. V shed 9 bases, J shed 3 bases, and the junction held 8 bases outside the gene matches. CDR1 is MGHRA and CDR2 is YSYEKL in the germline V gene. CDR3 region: CASAPGLATDTQYF. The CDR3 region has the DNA TGCGCCAGTGCCCCCGGACTAGCTACAGATACGCAGTATTTT.

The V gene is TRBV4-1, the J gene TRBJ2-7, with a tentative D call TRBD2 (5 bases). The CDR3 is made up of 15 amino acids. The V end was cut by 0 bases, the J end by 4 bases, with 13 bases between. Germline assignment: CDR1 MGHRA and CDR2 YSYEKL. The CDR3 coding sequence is TGCGCCAGCAGCCAAGATTGGGCAGGACTTTACGAGCAGTACTTC. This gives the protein CASSQDWAGLYEQYF.

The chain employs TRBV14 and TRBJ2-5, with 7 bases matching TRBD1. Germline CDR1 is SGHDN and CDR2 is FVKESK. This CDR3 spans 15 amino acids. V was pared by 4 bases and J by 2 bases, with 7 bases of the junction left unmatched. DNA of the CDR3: TGTGCCAGCAGCCGGCTAAGACAGGGACAAGAGACCCAGTACTTC. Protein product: CASSRLRQGQETQYF. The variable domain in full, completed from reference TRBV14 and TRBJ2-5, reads EAGVTQFPSHSVIEKGQTVTLRCDPISGHDNLYWYRRVMGKEIKFLLHFVKESKQDESGMPNNRFLAERTGGTYSTLKVQPAELEDSGVYFCASSRLRQGQETQYFGPGTRLLVL.

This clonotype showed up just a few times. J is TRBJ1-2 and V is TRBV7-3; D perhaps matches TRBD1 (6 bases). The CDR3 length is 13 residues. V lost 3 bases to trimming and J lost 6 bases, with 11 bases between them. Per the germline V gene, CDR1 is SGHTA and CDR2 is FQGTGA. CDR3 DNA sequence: TGTGCCAGCAGCTTTCGGGGGGCTGATGGCTACACCTTC. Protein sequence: CASSFRGADGYTF.

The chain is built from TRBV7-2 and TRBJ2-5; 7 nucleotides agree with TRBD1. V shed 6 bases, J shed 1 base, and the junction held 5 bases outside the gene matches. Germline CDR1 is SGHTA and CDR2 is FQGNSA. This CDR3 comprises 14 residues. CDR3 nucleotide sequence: TGTGCCAGCAGACTCGACAGGGTCCAAGAGACCCAGTACTTC. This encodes CASRLDRVQETQYF. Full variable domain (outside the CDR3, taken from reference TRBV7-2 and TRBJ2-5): GAGVSQSPSNKVTEKGKDVELRCDPISGHTALYWYRQSLGQGLEFLIYFQGNSAPDKSGLPSDRFSAERTGGSVSTLTIQRTQQEDSAVYLCASRLDRVQETQYFGPGTRLLVL.

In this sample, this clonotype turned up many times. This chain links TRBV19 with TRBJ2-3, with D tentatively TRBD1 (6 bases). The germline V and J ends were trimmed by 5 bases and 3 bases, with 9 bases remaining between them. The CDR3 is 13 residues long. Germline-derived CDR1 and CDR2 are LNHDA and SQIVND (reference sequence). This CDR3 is CASSSTGTDTQYF. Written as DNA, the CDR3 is TGTGCCAGTAGTTCCACAGGGACAGATACGCAGTATTTT. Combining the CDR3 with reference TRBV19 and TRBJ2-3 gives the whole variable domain DGGITQSPKYLFRKEGQNVTLSCEQNLNHDAMYWYRQDPGQGLRLIYYSQIVNDFQKGDIAEGYSVSREKKESFPLTVTSAQKNPTAFYLCASSSTGTDTQYFGPGTRLTVL.

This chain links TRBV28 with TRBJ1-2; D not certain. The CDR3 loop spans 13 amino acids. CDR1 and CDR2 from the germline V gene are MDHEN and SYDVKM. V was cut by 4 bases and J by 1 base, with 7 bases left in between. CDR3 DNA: TGTGCCAGCAGTTCCGGGGTTAACTATGGCTACACCTTC. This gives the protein CASSSGVNYGYTF.

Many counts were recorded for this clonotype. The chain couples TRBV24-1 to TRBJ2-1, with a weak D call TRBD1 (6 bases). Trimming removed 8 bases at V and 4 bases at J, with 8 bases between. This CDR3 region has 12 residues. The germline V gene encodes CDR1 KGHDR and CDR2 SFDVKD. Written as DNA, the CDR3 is TGTGCCACCAAGGACAGTTACAATGAGCAGTTCTTC. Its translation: CATKDSYNEQFF.

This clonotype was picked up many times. Here the CDR3 DNA reads TGTGCCACCAGTGATTCTCATCAGCCCCAGCATTTT. It encodes CATSDSHQPQHF. V and J are TRBV24-1 and TRBJ1-5, with unresolved D. V lost 2 bases to trimming and J lost 5 bases, with 3 bases between them. The CDR3 has 12 amino acids. Per germline, CDR1 KGHDR and CDR2 SFDVKD.

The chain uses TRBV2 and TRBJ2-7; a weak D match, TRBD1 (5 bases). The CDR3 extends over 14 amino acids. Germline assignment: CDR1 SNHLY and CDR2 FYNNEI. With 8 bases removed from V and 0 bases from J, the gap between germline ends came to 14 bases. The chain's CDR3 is CASLTVPSSYEQYF. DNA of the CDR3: TGTGCCAGCCTGACAGTACCAAGCTCCTACGAGCAGTACTTC. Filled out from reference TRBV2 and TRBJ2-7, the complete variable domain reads EPEVTQTPSHQVTQMGQEVILRCVPISNHLYFYWYRQILGQKVEFLVSFYNNEISEKSEIFDDQFSVERPDGSNFTLKIRSTKLEDSAMYFCASLTVPSSYEQYFGPGTRLTVT.

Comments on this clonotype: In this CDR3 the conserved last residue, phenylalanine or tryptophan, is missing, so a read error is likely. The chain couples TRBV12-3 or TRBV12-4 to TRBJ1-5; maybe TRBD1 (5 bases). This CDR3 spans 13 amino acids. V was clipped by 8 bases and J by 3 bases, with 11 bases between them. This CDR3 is CASGIRANQPQHI. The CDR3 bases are TGTGCCAGCGGCATCAGGGCCAATCAGCCCCAGCATATT.

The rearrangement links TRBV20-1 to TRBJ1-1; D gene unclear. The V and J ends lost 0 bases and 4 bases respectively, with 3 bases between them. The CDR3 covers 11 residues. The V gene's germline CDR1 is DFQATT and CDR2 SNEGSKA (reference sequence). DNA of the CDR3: TGCAGTGCTAGAGAGGGCACTGAAGCTTTCTTT. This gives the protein CSAREGTEAFF.

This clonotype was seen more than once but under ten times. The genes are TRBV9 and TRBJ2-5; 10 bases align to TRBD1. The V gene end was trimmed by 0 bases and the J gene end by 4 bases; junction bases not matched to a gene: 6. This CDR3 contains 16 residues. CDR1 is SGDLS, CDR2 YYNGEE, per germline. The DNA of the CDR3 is TGTGCCAGCAGCGTAGGAGTGACAGGGGGCGGAGAGACCCAGTACTTC. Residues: CASSVGVTGGGETQYF.

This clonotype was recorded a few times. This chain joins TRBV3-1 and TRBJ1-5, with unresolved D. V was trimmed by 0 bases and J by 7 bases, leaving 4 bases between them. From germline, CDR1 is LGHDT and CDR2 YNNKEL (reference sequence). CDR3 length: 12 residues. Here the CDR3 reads CASSQEGQPQHF. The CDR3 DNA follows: TGTGCCAGCAGCCAAGAGGGACAGCCCCAGCATTTT. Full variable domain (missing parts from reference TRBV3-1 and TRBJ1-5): DTAVSQTPKYLVTQMGNDKSIKCEQNLGHDTMYWYKQDSKKFLKIMFSYNNKELIINETVPNRFSPKSPDKAHLNLHINSLELGDSAVYFCASSQEGQPQHFGDGTRLSIL.

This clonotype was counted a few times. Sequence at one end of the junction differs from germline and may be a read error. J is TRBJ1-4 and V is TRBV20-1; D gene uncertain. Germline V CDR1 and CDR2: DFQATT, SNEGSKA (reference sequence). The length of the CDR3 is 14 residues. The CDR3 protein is CSAREAATNEKLFF. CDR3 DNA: TGCAGTGCAAGAGAAGCAGCAACTAATGAAAAACTGTTTTTT.

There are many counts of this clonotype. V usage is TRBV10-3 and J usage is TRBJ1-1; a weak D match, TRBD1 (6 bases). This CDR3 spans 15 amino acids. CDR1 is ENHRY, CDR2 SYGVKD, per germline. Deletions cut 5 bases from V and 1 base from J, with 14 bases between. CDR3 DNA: TGTGCCATCAGTCCCGGGACATTTACGAACACTGAAGCTTTCTTT. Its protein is CAISPGTFTNTEAFF.

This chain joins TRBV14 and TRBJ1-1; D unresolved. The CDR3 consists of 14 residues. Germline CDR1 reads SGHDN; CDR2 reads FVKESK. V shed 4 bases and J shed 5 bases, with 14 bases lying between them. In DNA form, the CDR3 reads TGTGCCAGCAGCCCCTACGGGGTGGGGACTGAAGCTTTCTTT. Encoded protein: CASSPYGVGTEAFF.

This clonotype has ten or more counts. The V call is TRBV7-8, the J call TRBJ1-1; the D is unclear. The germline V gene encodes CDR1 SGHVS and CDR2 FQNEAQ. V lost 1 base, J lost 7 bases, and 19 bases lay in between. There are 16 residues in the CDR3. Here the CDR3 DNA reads TGTGCCAGCAGCTTAGTCCCCGATCCAGAGTGGATTGAAGCTTTCTTT. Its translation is CASSLVPDPEWIEAFF.

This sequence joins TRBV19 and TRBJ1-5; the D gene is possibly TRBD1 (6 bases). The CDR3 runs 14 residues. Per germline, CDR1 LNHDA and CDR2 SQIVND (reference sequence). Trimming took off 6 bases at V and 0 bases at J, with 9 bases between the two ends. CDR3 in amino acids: CASRQGNSNQPQHF. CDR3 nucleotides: TGTGCCAGTAGACAGGGTAATAGCAATCAGCCCCAGCATTTT.

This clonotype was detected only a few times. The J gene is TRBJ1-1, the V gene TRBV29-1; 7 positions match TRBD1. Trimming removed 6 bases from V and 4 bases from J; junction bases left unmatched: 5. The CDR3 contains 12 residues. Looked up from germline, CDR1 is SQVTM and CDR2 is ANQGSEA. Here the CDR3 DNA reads TGCAGCGTGCAACAGGGGCGCACTGAAGCTTTCTTT. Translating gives CSVQQGRTEAFF.